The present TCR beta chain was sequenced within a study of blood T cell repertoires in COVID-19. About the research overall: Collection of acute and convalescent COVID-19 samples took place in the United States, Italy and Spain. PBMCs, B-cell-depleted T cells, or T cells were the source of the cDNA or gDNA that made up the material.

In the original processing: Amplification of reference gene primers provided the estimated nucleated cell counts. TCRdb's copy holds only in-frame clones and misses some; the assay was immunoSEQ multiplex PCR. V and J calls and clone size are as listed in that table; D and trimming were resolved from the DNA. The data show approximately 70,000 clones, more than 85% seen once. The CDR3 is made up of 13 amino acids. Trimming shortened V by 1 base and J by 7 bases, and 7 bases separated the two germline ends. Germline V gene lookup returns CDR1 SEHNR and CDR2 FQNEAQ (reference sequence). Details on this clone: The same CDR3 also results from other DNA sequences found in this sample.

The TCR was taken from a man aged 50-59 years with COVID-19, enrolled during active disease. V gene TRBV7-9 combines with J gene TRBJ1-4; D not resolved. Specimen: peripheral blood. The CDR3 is CASSLGRGEKLFF. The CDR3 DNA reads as TGTGCCAGCAGCTTAGGGCGGGGTGAAAAACTGTTTTTT.